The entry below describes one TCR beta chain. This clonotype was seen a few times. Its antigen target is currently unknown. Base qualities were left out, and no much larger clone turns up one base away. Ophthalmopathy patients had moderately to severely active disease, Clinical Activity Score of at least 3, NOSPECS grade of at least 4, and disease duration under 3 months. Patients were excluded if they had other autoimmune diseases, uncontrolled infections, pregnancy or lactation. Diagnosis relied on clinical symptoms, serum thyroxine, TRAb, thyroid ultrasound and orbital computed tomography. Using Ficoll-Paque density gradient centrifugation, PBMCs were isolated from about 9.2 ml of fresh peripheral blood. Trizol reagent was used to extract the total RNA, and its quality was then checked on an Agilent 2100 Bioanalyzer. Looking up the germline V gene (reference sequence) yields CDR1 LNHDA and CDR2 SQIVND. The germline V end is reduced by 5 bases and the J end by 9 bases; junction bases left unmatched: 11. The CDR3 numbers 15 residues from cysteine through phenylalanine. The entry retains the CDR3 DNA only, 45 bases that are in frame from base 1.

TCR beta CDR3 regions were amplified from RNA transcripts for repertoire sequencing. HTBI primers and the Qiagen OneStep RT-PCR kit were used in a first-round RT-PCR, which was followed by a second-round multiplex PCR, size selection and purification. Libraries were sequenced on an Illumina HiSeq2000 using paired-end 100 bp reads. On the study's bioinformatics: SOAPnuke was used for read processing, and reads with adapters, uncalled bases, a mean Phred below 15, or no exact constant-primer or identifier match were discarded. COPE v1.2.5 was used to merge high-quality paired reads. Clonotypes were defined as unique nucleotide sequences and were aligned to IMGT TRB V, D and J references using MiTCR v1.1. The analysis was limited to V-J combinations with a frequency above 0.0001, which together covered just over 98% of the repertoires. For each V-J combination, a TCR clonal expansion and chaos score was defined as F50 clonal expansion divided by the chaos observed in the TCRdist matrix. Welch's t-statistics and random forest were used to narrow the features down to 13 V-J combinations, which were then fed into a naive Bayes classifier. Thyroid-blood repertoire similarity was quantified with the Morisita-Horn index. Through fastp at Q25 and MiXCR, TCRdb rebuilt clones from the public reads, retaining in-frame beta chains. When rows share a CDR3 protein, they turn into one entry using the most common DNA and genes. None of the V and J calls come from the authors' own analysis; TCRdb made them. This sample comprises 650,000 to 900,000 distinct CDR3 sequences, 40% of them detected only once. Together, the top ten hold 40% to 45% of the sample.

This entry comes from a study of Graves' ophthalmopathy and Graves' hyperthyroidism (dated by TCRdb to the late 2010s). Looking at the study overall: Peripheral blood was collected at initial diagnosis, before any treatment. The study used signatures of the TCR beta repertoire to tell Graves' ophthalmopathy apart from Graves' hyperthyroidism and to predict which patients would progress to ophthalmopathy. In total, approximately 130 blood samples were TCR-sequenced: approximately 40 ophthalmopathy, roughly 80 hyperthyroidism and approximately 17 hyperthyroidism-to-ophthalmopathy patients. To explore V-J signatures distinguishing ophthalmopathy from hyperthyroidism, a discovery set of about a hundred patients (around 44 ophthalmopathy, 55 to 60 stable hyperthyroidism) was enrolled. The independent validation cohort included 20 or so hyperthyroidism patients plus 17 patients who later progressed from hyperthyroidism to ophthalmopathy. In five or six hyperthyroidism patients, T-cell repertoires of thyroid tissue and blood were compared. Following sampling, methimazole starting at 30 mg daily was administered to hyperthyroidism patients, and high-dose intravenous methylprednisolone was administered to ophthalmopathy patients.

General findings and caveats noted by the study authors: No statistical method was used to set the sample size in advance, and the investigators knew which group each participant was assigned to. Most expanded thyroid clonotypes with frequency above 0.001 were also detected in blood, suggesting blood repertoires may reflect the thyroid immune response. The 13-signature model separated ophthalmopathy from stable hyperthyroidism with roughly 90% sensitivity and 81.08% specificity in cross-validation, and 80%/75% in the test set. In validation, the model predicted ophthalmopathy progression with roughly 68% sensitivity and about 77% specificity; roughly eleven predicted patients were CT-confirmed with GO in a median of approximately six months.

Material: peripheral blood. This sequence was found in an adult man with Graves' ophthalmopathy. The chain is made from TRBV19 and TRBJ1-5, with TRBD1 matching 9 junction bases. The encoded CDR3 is CASSQPGQGGRPQHF. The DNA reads TGTGCCAGTAGTCAGCCGGGACAGGGAGGCCGGCCCCAGCATTTT.